These 5 T cell receptor beta chains were sequenced from one sample in a study of T cell responses to AZD1222 COVID-19 vaccine (TCRdb year 2021). According to the study, the label for this sample's time point signals: baseline before first vaccination. The protocol used for the library was the immunoSEQ multiplex PCR assay. TCRdb took over this immuneACCESS table, retaining in-frame rearrangements with V and J assigned. Such tables are incomplete; in checked studies, under half of the missing clones stem from an unresolved V gene, and the remainder is unexplained. In this sample the table shows 110,000 to 150,000 clones, 70% to 90% of which occur a single time. The ten most abundant clones make up approximately 8% of the sample. Sequenced here: peripheral blood, sampled on day 0 of AZD1222 vaccination. The receptor set was obtained from an adult in good health.

This clone was picked up a small number of times. The V call is TRBV10-3, the J call TRBJ2-7; 7 nucleotides agree with TRBD2. Trimming at V came to 10 bases and at J to 0 bases, leaving 6 bases not matched to a gene. This CDR3 has 13 residues. Germline loops: CDR1 ENHRY, CDR2 SYGVKD. The CDR3 here is CATDGGGSYEQYF. The DNA of the CDR3 is TGTGCCACCGACGGCGGGGGCTCCTACGAGCAGTACTTC.

This clone occurred once. V gene TRBV7-9 combines with J gene TRBJ1-2; D uncertain. Per germline, CDR1 SEHNR and CDR2 FQNEAQ (reference sequence). The ends were cut back, 3 bases at V and 4 bases at J, with 12 bases in the middle. This CDR3 comprises 14 residues. The CDR3 DNA reads TGTGCCAGCAGCTTCCTGACGGTGGGCTATGGCTACACCTTC. It yields the protein CASSFLTVGYGYTF.

The sample holds a few counts of this clone. The CDR3: CASSFYIGGGEAFF. The CDR3 coding sequence is TGTGCCAGCAGTTTCTATATTGGGGGGGGTGAAGCTTTCTTT. The rearrangement joins TRBV27 to TRBJ1-1; D is possibly TRBD1 (5 bases). V was pared by 3 bases and J by 7 bases, with 15 bases between. This CDR3 spans 14 amino acids. Germline CDR1 is MNHEY and CDR2 is SMNVEV (reference sequence).

The genes are TRBV6-5 and TRBJ2-1; 9 bases are shared with TRBD2. Unmatched junction bases numbered 11, after V lost 11 bases and J lost 3 bases. The CDR3 totals 15 residues. CDR1 is MNHEY and CDR2 is SVGAGI in the germline V gene. The CDR3 DNA sequence: TGTGCCGGCGTGGGGGGTAGCGGGAGCTACAATGAGCAGTTCTTC. Translation: CAGVGGSGSYNEQFF.

The chain employs TRBV6-6 and TRBJ2-1; 9 nucleotides agree with TRBD2. The J segment lost 1 base and the V segment lost 7 bases, leaving 5 bases of the junction unmatched. Germline V gene lookup returns CDR1 MNHNY and CDR2 SVGAGI (reference sequence). CDR3 size: 15 residues. CDR3 in amino acids: CASTIAGVSYNEQFF. CDR3 sequence (DNA): TGTGCCAGCACCATAGCGGGAGTTTCCTACAATGAGCAGTTCTTC.